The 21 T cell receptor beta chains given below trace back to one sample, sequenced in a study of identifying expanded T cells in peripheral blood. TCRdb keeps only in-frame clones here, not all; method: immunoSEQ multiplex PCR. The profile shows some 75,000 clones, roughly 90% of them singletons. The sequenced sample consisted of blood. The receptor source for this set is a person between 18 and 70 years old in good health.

CDR3: CASSLRPSNTGELFF. CDR3 coding DNA: TGTGCCAGCAGCTTGAGACCCTCGAACACCGGGGAGCTGTTTTTT. The V call is TRBV5-8, the J call TRBJ2-2; the D is unclear. The CDR3 runs to 15 residues. From germline, CDR1 is SGHTS and CDR2 YDEGEE. Trimming left V 1 base short and J 0 bases short, with 7 bases between.

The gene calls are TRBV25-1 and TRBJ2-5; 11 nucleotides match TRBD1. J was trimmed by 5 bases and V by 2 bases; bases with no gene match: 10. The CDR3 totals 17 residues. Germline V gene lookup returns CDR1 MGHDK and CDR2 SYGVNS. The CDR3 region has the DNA TGTGCCAGCAGTGAAGTGGTAGGGACAGGGGGTAAGGAGACCCAGTACTTC. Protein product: CASSEVVGTGGKETQYF.

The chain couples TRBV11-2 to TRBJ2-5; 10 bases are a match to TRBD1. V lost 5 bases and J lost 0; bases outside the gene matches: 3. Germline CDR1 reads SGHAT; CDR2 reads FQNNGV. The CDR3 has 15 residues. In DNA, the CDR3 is TGTGCCAGCAGCCAGGGACAGGGGTACCAAGAGACCCAGTACTTC. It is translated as CASSQGQGYQETQYF.

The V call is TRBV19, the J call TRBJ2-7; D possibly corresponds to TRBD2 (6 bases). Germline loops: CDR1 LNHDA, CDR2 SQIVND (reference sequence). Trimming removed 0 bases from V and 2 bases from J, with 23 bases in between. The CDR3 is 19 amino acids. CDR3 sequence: CASSIDPTPGGVLTYEQYF. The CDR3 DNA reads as TGTGCCAGTAGTATAGATCCCACACCCGGCGGGGTCCTAACCTACGAGCAGTACTTC.

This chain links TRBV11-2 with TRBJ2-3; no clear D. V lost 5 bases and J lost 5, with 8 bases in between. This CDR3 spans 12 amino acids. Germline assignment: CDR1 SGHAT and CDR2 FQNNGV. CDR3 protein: CASSPALDTQYF. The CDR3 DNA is TGTGCCAGCAGCCCAGCCTTAGATACGCAGTATTTT.

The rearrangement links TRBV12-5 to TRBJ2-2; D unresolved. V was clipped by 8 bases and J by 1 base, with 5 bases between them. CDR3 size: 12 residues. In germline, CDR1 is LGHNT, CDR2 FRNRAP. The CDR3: CASSGNTGELFF. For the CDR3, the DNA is TGTGCTAGTTCCGGGAACACCGGGGAGCTGTTTTTT.

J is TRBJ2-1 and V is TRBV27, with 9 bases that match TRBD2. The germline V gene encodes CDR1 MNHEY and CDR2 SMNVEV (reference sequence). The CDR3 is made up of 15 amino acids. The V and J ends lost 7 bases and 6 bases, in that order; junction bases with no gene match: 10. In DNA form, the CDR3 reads TGTGCCAGCACCCTTCTGGCGGGGGGGCTCAATGAGCAGTTCTTC. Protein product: CASTLLAGGLNEQFF.

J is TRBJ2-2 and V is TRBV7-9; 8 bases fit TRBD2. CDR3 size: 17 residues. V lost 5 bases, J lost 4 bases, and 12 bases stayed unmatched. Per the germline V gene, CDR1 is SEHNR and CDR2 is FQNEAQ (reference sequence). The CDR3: CASSLGGAGAGTGELFF. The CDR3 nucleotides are TGTGCCAGCAGCCTCGGGGGAGCGGGAGCAGGCACCGGGGAGCTGTTTTTT. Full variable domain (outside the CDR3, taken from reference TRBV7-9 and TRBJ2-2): DTGVSQNPRHKITKRGQNVTFRCDPISEHNRLYWYRQTLGQGPEFLTYFQNEAQLEKSRLLSDRFSAERPKGSFSTLEIQRTEQGDSAMYLCASSLGGAGAGTGELFFGEGSRLTVL.

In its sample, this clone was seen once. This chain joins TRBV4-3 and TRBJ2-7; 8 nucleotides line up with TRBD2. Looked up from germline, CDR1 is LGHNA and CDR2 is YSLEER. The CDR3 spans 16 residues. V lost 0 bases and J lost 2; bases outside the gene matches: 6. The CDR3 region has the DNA TGCGCCAGCAGCCAAGATCGGGGGGGGTACACCTACGAGCAGTACTTC. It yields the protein CASSQDRGGYTYEQYF.

The CDR3 DNA is TGCAGCGTTTGGACCTACAATGAGCAGTTCTTC. Protein sequence: CSVWTYNEQFF. The rearrangement uses TRBV29-1 and TRBJ2-1; D not certain. This CDR3 is built from 11 residues. The germline CDR1 and CDR2 sequences are SQVTM and ANQGSEA. Trimming removed 5 bases at V and 2 bases at J, with 4 bases between.

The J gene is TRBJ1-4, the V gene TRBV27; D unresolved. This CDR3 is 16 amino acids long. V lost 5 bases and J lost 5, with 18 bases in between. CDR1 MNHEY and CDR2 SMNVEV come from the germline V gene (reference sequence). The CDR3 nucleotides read TGTGCCAGCAGTCGGACTGGAGACTACAAGAATGAAAAACTGTTTTTT. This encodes CASSRTGDYKNEKLFF.

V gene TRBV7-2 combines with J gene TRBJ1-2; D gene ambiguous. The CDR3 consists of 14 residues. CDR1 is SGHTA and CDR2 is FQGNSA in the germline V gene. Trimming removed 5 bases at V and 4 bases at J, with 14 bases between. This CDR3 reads CASSDGAASYGYTF. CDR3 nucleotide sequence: TGTGCCAGCAGCGACGGCGCGGCCAGCTATGGCTACACCTTC.

DNA of the CDR3: TGTGCCAGCAGCCTAGGGGGGAGAGGCGCCACCGGGGAGCTGTTTTTT. Protein sequence: CASSLGGRGATGELFF. The chain uses TRBV11-1 and TRBJ2-2, with D possibly being TRBD1 or TRBD2 (6 bases each). Germline V gene data show CDR1 as SGHAT and CDR2 as FQDESV (reference sequence). The CDR3 is made up of 16 amino acids. The V and J ends lost 5 bases and 4 bases respectively, with 17 bases between them.

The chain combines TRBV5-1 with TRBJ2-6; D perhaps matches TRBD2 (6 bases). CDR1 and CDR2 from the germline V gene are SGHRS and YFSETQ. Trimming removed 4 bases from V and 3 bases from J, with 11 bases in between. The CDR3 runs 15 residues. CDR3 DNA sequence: TGCGCCAGCAGCACTAGGGGAGGTGGGGCCAACGTCCTGACTTTC. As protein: CASSTRGGGANVLTF.

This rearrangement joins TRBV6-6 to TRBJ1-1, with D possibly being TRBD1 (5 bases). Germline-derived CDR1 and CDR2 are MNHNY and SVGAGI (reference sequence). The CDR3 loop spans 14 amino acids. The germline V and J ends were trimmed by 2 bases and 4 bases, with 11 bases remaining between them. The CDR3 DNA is TGTGCCAGCAGTTACGGGGGGGTGGGCACTGAAGCTTTCTTT. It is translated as CASSYGGVGTEAFF.

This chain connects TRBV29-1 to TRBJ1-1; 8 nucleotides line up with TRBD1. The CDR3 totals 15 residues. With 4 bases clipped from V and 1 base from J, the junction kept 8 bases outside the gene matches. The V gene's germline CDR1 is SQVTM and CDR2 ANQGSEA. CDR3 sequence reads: CSVVAPQGANTEAFF. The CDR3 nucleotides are TGCAGCGTTGTCGCCCCTCAGGGGGCGAACACTGAAGCTTTCTTT. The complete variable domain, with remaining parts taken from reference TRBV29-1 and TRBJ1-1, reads SAVISQKPSRDICQRGTSLTIQCQVDSQVTMMFWYRQQPGQSLTLIATANQGSEATYESGFVIDKFPISRPNLTFSTLTVSNMSPEDSSIYLCSVVAPQGANTEAFFGQGTRLTVV.

CDR3: CASSPTHPSRDRVGGELFF. Here the CDR3 DNA reads TGTGCCAGCTCCCCCACACACCCTTCCAGGGACAGGGTAGGCGGGGAGCTGTTTTTT. The chain is built from TRBV18 and TRBJ2-2; the match to TRBD1 covers 9 bases. The CDR3 contains 19 residues. Germline trimming cut 6 bases from V and 7 bases from J; bases unmatched to any gene: 21. Germline CDR1 and CDR2: KGHSH and LQKENI.

The chain's CDR3 is CASSSAGGSTGELFF. The DNA for the CDR3 is TGTGCCAGCAGCTCAGCGGGGGGATCCACCGGGGAGCTGTTTTTT. The chain has TRBV5-4 and TRBJ2-2; 9 bases line up with TRBD2. CDR3 length equals 15 residues. Germline values: CDR1 SGHNT, CDR2 YYREEE (reference sequence). V shed 3 bases and J 4 bases; nucleotides not matched to a gene: 4.

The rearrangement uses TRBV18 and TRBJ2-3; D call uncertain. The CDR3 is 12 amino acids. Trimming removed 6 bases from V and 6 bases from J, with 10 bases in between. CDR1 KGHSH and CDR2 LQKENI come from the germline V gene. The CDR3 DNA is TGTGCCAGCTCCAGGTTGCGGGATACGCAGTATTTT. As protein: CASSRLRDTQYF.

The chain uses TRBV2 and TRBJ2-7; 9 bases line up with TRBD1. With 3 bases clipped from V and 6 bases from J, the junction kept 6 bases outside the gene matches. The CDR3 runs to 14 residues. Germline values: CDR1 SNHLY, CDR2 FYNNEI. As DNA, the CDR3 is TGTGCCAGCAGTGATTTGACAGGGGGTGTCGAGCAGTACTTC. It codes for CASSDLTGGVEQYF.

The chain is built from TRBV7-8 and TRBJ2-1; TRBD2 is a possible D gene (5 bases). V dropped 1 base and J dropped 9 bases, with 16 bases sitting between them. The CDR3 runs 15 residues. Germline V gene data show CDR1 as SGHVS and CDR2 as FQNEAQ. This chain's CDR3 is CASSLDGGPSGEQFF. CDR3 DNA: TGTGCCAGCAGCTTAGATGGCGGGCCTTCGGGTGAGCAGTTCTTC.